The 22 T cell receptor beta chains reported below all come from one sample, sequenced in a study of OX40 agonist ivuxolimab in advanced cancers. Sequencing was performed with immunoSEQ multiplex PCR; in TCRdb, only in-frame clones are kept and a portion is missing. Altogether 35,000 to 45,000 clones are present, around 91% being singletons, with the ten largest covering approximately 4.4%. Sequenced material: CD4+ or CD8+ T cells sorted from blood, taken in a trial of the OX40 agonist ivuxolimab. These receptors were obtained from an adult with an advanced solid tumor such as melanoma, head and neck, liver or kidney cancer.

The rearrangement links TRBV5-1 to TRBJ1-1; D ambiguous. This CDR3 is built from 13 residues. Germline V gives CDR1 SGHRS, CDR2 YFSETQ. V was shortened by 0 bases and J by 8 bases, with 11 bases between the two germline ends. This CDR3 reads CASSLAGKVEAFF. The DNA for the CDR3 is TGCGCCAGCAGCTTGGCCGGAAAGGTCGAAGCTTTCTTT. Based on the CDR3 plus reference TRBV5-1 and TRBJ1-1, the full variable domain is KAGVTQTPRYLIKTRGQQVTLSCSPISGHRSVSWYQQTPGQGLQFLFEYFSETQRNKGNFPGRFSGRQFSNSRSEMNVSTLELGDSALYLCASSLAGKVEAFFGQGTRLTVV.

The chain recombines TRBV10-2 with TRBJ1-5; D possibly corresponds to TRBD1 (6 bases). The germline gives CDR1 WSHSY, CDR2 SAAADI. V was clipped by 4 bases and J by 0 bases, with 10 bases between them. This CDR3 region has 15 residues. In DNA, the CDR3 is TGCGCCAGCAGTGGCAGGGGAAATAGCAATCAGCCCCAGCATTTT. Translated, it gives CASSGRGNSNQPQHF.

V usage is TRBV20-1 and J usage is TRBJ1-1; D is unclear. The V and J ends lost 2 bases and 7 bases respectively, with 8 bases between them. From germline, CDR1 is DFQATT and CDR2 SNEGSKA (reference sequence). This CDR3 is 11 amino acids long. In DNA form, the CDR3 reads TGCAGTGCTAGATTCATGGGTGAAGCTTTCTTT. It yields the protein CSARFMGEAFF.

The CDR3 spells CAWSVQVSSGANVLTF. CDR3 nucleotides: TGTGCCTGGAGTGTACAAGTTTCTTCTGGGGCCAACGTCCTGACTTTC. The chain employs TRBV30 and TRBJ2-6, with D unresolved. This CDR3 contains 16 residues. V lost 0 bases, J lost 1 base, and 10 bases lay in between. Per germline, CDR1 GTSNPN and CDR2 SVGIG (reference sequence).

The rearrangement joins TRBV28 to TRBJ2-5, with 9 bases matching TRBD1. The tail of the sequence fits TRBJ2-7 better, so the J call may be wrong. Per germline, CDR1 MDHEN and CDR2 SYDVKM. The CDR3 is 14 amino acids. CDR3 sequence: CASSFPDRGDEQYF. CDR3 nucleotides: TGTGCCAGCAGTTTCCCGGACAGGGGAGACGAGCAGTACTTC.

V gene TRBV18 combines with J gene TRBJ2-1, with TRBD2 matching over 9 bases. CDR1 and CDR2 (germline): KGHSH, LQKENI. The V and J ends lost 9 bases and 10 bases, in that order; junction bases with no gene match: 19. The CDR3 consists of 16 residues. DNA of the CDR3: TGTGCCAGTTCCCCCCTCCGGCGGGGGGGCCTAGGAGAGCAGTTCTTC. Translated, it gives CASSPLRRGGLGEQFF. Combining the CDR3 with reference TRBV18 and TRBJ2-1 gives the whole variable domain NAGVMQNPRHLVRRRGQEARLRCSPMKGHSHVYWYRQLPEEGLKFMVYLQKENIIDESGMPKERFSAEFPKEGPSILRIQQVVRGDSAAYFCASSPLRRGGLGEQFFGPGTRLTVL.

This chain joins TRBV9 and TRBJ1-2; no clear D. The CDR3 spans 12 residues. The V end lost 3 bases, the J end lost 5 bases, and 8 bases lay between the germline ends. Germline CDR1 and CDR2: SGDLS and YYNGEE. The CDR3 DNA reads TGTGCCAGCAGCGGGTCGGGATATGGCTACACCTTC. Protein sequence: CASSGSGYGYTF.

This chain uses TRBV11-2 with TRBJ1-2; D is unclear. The CDR3 spans 14 residues. The germline V gene has CDR1 SGHAT and CDR2 FQNNGV. V was clipped by 1 base and J by 2 bases, with 8 bases between them. The CDR3 nucleotides read TGTGCCAGCAGCTTAGGGTGGCAGAACTATGGCTACACCTTC. This codes for CASSLGWQNYGYTF.

The V call is TRBV13, the J call TRBJ2-1; TRBD2 matches at 8 bases. Per germline, CDR1 PRHDT and CDR2 FYEKMQ (reference sequence). The length of the CDR3 is 17 residues. Unmatched junction bases numbered 15, after V lost 5 bases and J lost 6 bases. The CDR3 DNA follows: TGTGCCAGCAGCCGCCGACCGCGGGAGGCGTTGGGCAATGAGCAGTTCTTC. Protein: CASSRRPREALGNEQFF.

The rearrangement joins TRBV5-1 to TRBJ1-1; 7 bases fit TRBD1. Germline V lookup: CDR1 SGHRS, CDR2 YFSETQ. The CDR3 length is 14 residues. V shed 5 bases and J 1 base; nucleotides not matched to a gene: 5. The CDR3 here is CASSPGQTNTEAFF. CDR3 coding DNA: TGCGCCAGCAGTCCGGGACAGACGAACACTGAAGCTTTCTTT.

The chain couples TRBV2 to TRBJ2-5; D is perhaps TRBD2 (5 bases). Trimming shortened V by 2 bases and J by 5 bases, and 12 bases separated the two germline ends. Germline V gene lookup returns CDR1 SNHLY and CDR2 FYNNEI. The CDR3 is 14 amino acids. CDR3 amino acids: CASSEFEPGETQYF. The CDR3 DNA is TGTGCCAGCAGTGAATTCGAGCCGGGGGAGACCCAGTACTTC.

As to this clone: A junction end diverges from the germline sequence, so it may reflect a read error. Other DNA sequences in this sample translate to the same CDR3. The genes are TRBV18 and TRBJ1-4; perhaps TRBD1 as D (6 bases). The CDR3 is 15 residues long. Germline V gene lookup returns CDR1 KGHSH and CDR2 LQKENI. The CDR3 DNA reads TGTGCCAGCTCGCCACAGGGTGCAACTAATGAAAAACTGTTTTTT. It encodes CASSPQGATNEKLFF.

This chain uses TRBV5-4 with TRBJ2-4, with D possibly matching TRBD2 (6 bases). The CDR3 is 16 residues long. CDR1 is SGHNT, CDR2 YYREEE, per germline (reference sequence). V shed 3 bases and J shed 1 base, with 14 bases lying between them. For the CDR3, the DNA is TGTGCCAGCAGCTGGGGGGTTGGAAGTGCCAAAAACATTCAGTACTTC. The encoded protein is CASSWGVGSAKNIQYF.

This chain joins TRBV19 and TRBJ2-3, with D uncertain. The CDR3 has 13 amino acids. Germline CDR1 reads LNHDA; CDR2 reads SQIVND (reference sequence). The V and J ends lost 4 bases and 4 bases respectively, with 9 bases between them. Here the CDR3 DNA reads TGTGCCAGTAGTACCCTCGGTTCAGATACGCAGTATTTT. This encodes CASSTLGSDTQYF. Variable domain in full (rest from reference TRBV19 and TRBJ2-3): DGGITQSPKYLFRKEGQNVTLSCEQNLNHDAMYWYRQDPGQGLRLIYYSQIVNDFQKGDIAEGYSVSREKKESFPLTVTSAQKNPTAFYLCASSTLGSDTQYFGPGTRLTVL.

The chain links TRBV6-6 to TRBJ1-2; 7 nucleotides align to TRBD1. This CDR3 spans 16 amino acids. J was trimmed by 7 bases and V by 4 bases; bases with no gene match: 15. Germline assignment: CDR1 MNHNY and CDR2 SVGAGI (reference sequence). This CDR3 is CASSSEGRQGIGGYTF. The DNA of the CDR3 is TGTGCCAGCAGTTCCGAGGGCCGACAGGGCATCGGTGGCTACACCTTC.

The rearrangement links TRBV6-5 to TRBJ2-3, with D possibly being TRBD2 (5 bases). From germline, CDR1 is MNHEY and CDR2 SVGAGI. The CDR3 contains 13 residues. V lost 6 bases to trimming and J lost 6 bases, with 13 bases between them. CDR3 residues: CASRDSAGDTQYF. The DNA for the CDR3 is TGTGCCAGCAGGGACTCTGCCGGGGATACGCAGTATTTT.

The V call is TRBV7-2, the J call TRBJ1-1; the D is unclear. Germline-derived CDR1 and CDR2 are SGHTA and FQGNSA. Trimming stripped 3 bases from V and 2 bases from J, with 13 bases between. The CDR3 spans 15 residues. CDR3 nucleotides: TGTGCCAGCAGCTTTAACAGCGGAACTAACACTGAAGCTTTCTTT. Protein product: CASSFNSGTNTEAFF.

V usage is TRBV6-1 and J usage is TRBJ2-5; 7 bases fit TRBD2. Per germline, CDR1 MNHNS and CDR2 SASEGT. The CDR3 consists of 18 residues. J was trimmed by 5 bases and V by 1 base; bases with no gene match: 16. CDR3 sequence: CASSEVIASGGSWETQYF. The CDR3 nucleotides read TGTGCCAGCAGTGAAGTGATCGCTTCTGGCGGGAGTTGGGAGACCCAGTACTTC.

This rearrangement joins TRBV6-5 to TRBJ1-6; D ambiguous. The length of the CDR3 is 12 residues. Germline V lookup: CDR1 MNHEY, CDR2 SVGAGI. The germline V and J ends were trimmed by 2 bases and 9 bases, with 5 bases remaining between them. The CDR3 nucleotides read TGTGCCAGCAGTTACGGAGGTTCACCCCTCCACTTT. Translation: CASSYGGSPLHF.

V is TRBV4-3 and J is TRBJ2-1, with TRBD1 as a possible D gene (5 bases). Germline V gene data show CDR1 as LGHNA and CDR2 as YSLEER. The CDR3 contains 15 residues. The germline V and J ends were trimmed by 0 bases and 2 bases, with 8 bases remaining between them. The chain's CDR3 is CASSQDSGTYNEQFF. As DNA, the CDR3 is TGCGCCAGCAGCCAAGATTCAGGGACCTACAATGAGCAGTTCTTC.

V usage is TRBV19 and J usage is TRBJ2-2, with 11 nucleotides matching TRBD1. Germline loops: CDR1 LNHDA, CDR2 SQIVND (reference sequence). The CDR3 is 17 residues long. The trim removed 4 bases at V and 4 bases at J, leaving 8 bases unmatched. CDR3 protein: CASSKDRDRGSTGELFF. The CDR3 DNA follows: TGTGCCAGTAGTAAAGACCGGGACAGGGGGAGCACCGGGGAGCTGTTTTTT.

This clone was detected once. CDR3 amino acids: CAIRGGSNQPQHF. CDR3 nucleotide sequence: TGTGCCATCAGGGGGGGGAGCAATCAGCCCCAGCATTTT. The chain has TRBV10-3 and TRBJ1-5; possibly TRBD1 for D (5 bases). V lost 6 bases to trimming and J lost 1 base, with 7 bases between them. The CDR3 is made up of 13 amino acids. CDR1 is ENHRY and CDR2 is SYGVKD in the germline V gene.